Listed below are T cell receptor beta chains from one sample, sequenced in a study of OX40 agonist ivuxolimab in advanced cancers. Repertoires were generated with immunoSEQ multiplex PCR, while TCRdb's copy carries only in-frame clones and drops some. Of about 23,000 clones listed, about 76% were seen once; the top ten hold about 17%. Sequencing used CD4+ or CD8+ T cells sorted from blood, obtained in a trial of the OX40 agonist ivuxolimab. These TCRs come from an adult with an advanced solid tumor such as melanoma, head and neck, liver or kidney cancer. CDR3s include the opening cysteine and the closing phenylalanine or tryptophan. Each record gives: V gene, J gene, D gene, clone size, CDR3 DNA, CDR3 protein. D genes are given only for firm matches. Not every row has a clone size; where given, it reads once, few, many or a size class.

>TRBV5-6|TRBJ2-1|NA|NA
TGTGCCAGCAGCTTGGTGGGAAGCTCCTACAATGAGCAGTTCTTC
CASSLVGSSYNEQFF
>TRBV2|TRBJ1-2|TRBD1|NA
TGTGCCAGCCGACAGGGAGATGGCTACACCTTC
CASRQGDGYTF
>TRBV5-1|TRBJ2-3|NA|NA
TGCGCCAGCAGCTTGAATGGAAGGGTTAGCACAGATACGCAGTATTTT
CASSLNGRVSTDTQYF
>TRBV5-1|TRBJ2-5|TRBD2|NA
TGCGCCAGCAGCCCTAGCGGGGCCGCTCCAAAAGAGACCCAGTACTTC
CASSPSGAAPKETQYF
>TRBV5-1|TRBJ1-6|TRBD1|NA
TGCGCCAGCAGCCTCCGTCCGGGACAGGGTTATAATTCACCCCTCCACTTT
CASSLRPGQGYNSPLHF
>TRBV18|TRBJ2-7|NA|few
TGTGCCAGCTCACCCGCTAGGAACTCCTACGAGCAGTACTTC
CASSPARNSYEQYF
>TRBV27|TRBJ2-1|TRBD1|NA
TGTGCCAGCAGTTGGGGGACAGGGACGATCTCCTACAATGAGCAGTTCTTC
CASSWGTGTISYNEQFF
>TRBV25-1|TRBJ1-2|NA|NA
TGTGCCAGCAGTGAAGGGCCGCTTGGAAACTATGGCTACACCTTC
CASSEGPLGNYGYTF
>TRBV5-1|TRBJ2-3|TRBD2|NA
TGCGCCAGCAGCTTGATGGCGGGAGGCACAGATACGCAGTATTTT
CASSLMAGGTDTQYF
>TRBV28|TRBJ2-5|NA|few
TGTGCCAGCAGTTTATACAGGGCAGGCCAAGAGACCCAGTACTTC
CASSLYRAGQETQYF
>TRBV7-6|TRBJ2-1|TRBD2|NA
TGTGCCAGCAGCTCTCGGGGAGGGGCCCCCAATGAGCAGTTCTTC
CASSSRGGAPNEQFF
>TRBV19|TRBJ2-4|NA|once
TGTGCCAGTAGTACTTCGACGGACTCTAAAAACATTCAGTACTTC
CASSTSTDSKNIQYF
>TRBV7-2|TRBJ2-7|NA|NA
TGTGCCAGCAGCTCGACAGGCTACTACGAGCAGTACTTC
CASSSTGYYEQYF
>TRBV4-3|TRBJ2-7|NA|medium-sized
TGCGCCAGCAGCCAAGGGGATTCGTGGGGGACCTCCTACGAGCAGTACTTC
CASSQGDSWGTSYEQYF
>TRBV27|TRBJ1-4|NA|NA
TGTGCCAGCAGTTACATGACACATCCAACTAATGAAAAACTGTTTTTT
CASSYMTHPTNEKLFF
>TRBV7-9|TRBJ1-6|NA|NA
TGTGCCAGCAGCGACCCACAGGGTATCAATTCACCCCTCCACTTT
CASSDPQGINSPLHF
>TRBV10-2|TRBJ1-5|NA|NA
TGCGCCAGCAGTGAAGTTGGGGATAGGGGGATTTGGCCCCAGCATTTT
CASSEVGDRGIWPQHF
>TRBV29-1|TRBJ1-3|TRBD1|NA
TGCAGCCCCTGGACAGGGGGATCTTCTGGAAACACCATATATTTT
CSPWTGGSSGNTIYF
>TRBV19|TRBJ2-7|NA|NA
TGTGCCAGTAGTATAGATCGGGGAATTGGCGAGCAGTACTTC
CASSIDRGIGEQYF
>TRBV6-5|TRBJ2-1|TRBD2|NA
TGTGCCAGTCTGGGACTAGCGGGAGTTGGTGAGCAGTTCTTC
CASLGLAGVGEQFF
>TRBV6-4|TRBJ1-6|TRBD1|few
TGTGCCAGCAGTTCGGGACAGAAGAATTCACCCCTCCACTTT
CASSSGQKNSPLHF
>TRBV5-8|TRBJ2-7|NA|NA
TGTGCCAGCAGCTTGGAGGACTACAGTCAGGACGAGCAGTACTTC
CASSLEDYSQDEQYF
>TRBV29-1|TRBJ2-3|NA|NA
TGCAGCGTTGAGAAGGGTCCAGATACGCAGTATTTT
CSVEKGPDTQYF
>TRBV6-5|TRBJ1-2|TRBD1|NA
TGTGCCAGCGGGGACAGGAGGTACTATGGCTACACCTTC
CASGDRRYYGYTF
>TRBV7-2|TRBJ2-3|NA|NA
TGTGCCAGCAGCTCCTCCACCACAGATACGCAGTATTTT
CASSSSTTDTQYF
>TRBV2|TRBJ1-3|NA|few
TGTGCCAGCAACAGGGTGTCTGGAAACACCATATATTTT
CASNRVSGNTIYF
>TRBV28|TRBJ1-2|TRBD1|NA
TGTGCCAGCAGTCCTTCACAGGGGTGGGGTGGCTACACCTTC
CASSPSQGWGGYTF
>TRBV11-3|TRBJ1-1|NA|NA
TGTGCCAGCAGCGTCAATCTGGGGGGCACTGAAGCTTTCTTT
CASSVNLGGTEAFF
>TRBV6-6|TRBJ2-1|NA|NA
TGTGCCAGCAGCCAAAGGAGGGAGAATGAGCAGTTCTTC
CASSQRRENEQFF
>TRBV11-3|TRBJ2-1|TRBD1|NA
TGTGCCAGCAGCTCCCGGGACAGGGGGGCCTTCAATGAGCAGTTCTTC
CASSSRDRGAFNEQFF
>TRBV11-2|TRBJ2-7|TRBD1|NA
TGTGCCAGCAGCTTAGGGACAGGGGAATACGAGCAGTACTTC
CASSLGTGEYEQYF
>TRBV7-2|TRBJ1-5|NA|NA
TGTGCCAGCAGCTTAGAACCAGGTCAGCCCCAGCATTTT
CASSLEPGQPQHF
>TRBV5-4|TRBJ2-5|NA|NA
TGTGCCAGCAGCTTGGAGAGCAGGGAGGAGACCCAGTACTTC
CASSLESREETQYF
>TRBV28|TRBJ2-6|NA|few
TGTGCCAGCAGCCCTTTAAGGGCTGGGGCCAACGTCCTGACTTTC
CASSPLRAGANVLTF
>TRBV7-2|TRBJ2-3|NA|NA
TGTGCCAGCAGCTTTGGGGGGCCAGGATACACAGATACGCAGTATTTT
CASSFGGPGYTDTQYF
>TRBV5-4|TRBJ2-7|NA|NA
TGTGCCAGCAGCTTGGGGCAGTCCCCCCACGAGCAGTACTTC
CASSLGQSPHEQYF
>TRBV7-7|TRBJ1-1|NA|NA
TGTGCTAGCAGCCGGGACTCCAACACTGAAGCTTTCTTT
CASSRDSNTEAFF
>TRBV6-5|TRBJ2-3|TRBD2|NA
TGTGCCAGTGGGGCTAGCGGGGGTTCCACAGATACGCAGTATTTT
CASGASGGSTDTQYF
>TRBV2|TRBJ2-7|NA|NA
TGTGCCAGCAGAGGGGACACGTACGAGCAGTACTTC
CASRGDTYEQYF
>TRBV4-3|TRBJ2-1|TRBD2|NA
TGCGCCAGCAGCCAAGATAGTATAGCGGGGAAGATGTGGCAGTTCTTC
CASSQDSIAGKMWQFF
>TRBV2|TRBJ2-5|NA|once
TGTGCCAGCAGTGAGTGGGAGACCCAGTACTTC
CASSEWETQYF
>TRBV6-5|TRBJ2-6|NA|NA
TGTGCCAGCAGTTACGCCGGGGGCTCTGGGGCCAACGTCCTGACTTTC
CASSYAGGSGANVLTF
>TRBV9|TRBJ1-2|TRBD1|NA
TGTGCCAGCAGCGTATTACAGGGGCCGGGCGGTGGCTACACCTTC
CASSVLQGPGGGYTF
>TRBV29-1|TRBJ2-3|NA|NA
TGCAGCGTTGGTGGAGGAGATACGCAGTATTTT
CSVGGGDTQYF
>TRBV30|TRBJ1-4|NA|NA
TGTGCCTTCTTTCACCCCGCGGGCGGTGAAAAACTGTTTTTT
CAFFHPAGGEKLFF
>TRBV25-1|TRBJ2-2|TRBD1|NA
TGTGCCAGCAGTGAACCGATTTCCGGGACAGGGATCGGGGAGCTGTTTTTT
CASSEPISGTGIGELFF
>TRBV19|TRBJ2-2|NA|NA
TGTGCCAGTAGTCCCCGCCTCTTGGAAACCGGGGAGCTGTTTTTT
CASSPRLLETGELFF
>TRBV19|TRBJ1-1|TRBD1|NA
TGTGCCAGTAGTTACTACAGGGGGAAAAACACTGAAGCTTTCTTT
CASSYYRGKNTEAFF
>TRBV9|TRBJ1-1|NA|few
TGTGCCAGCAGCGCGGATACGCCCTCTGAAGCTTTCTTT
CASSADTPSEAFF
>TRBV9|TRBJ2-3|NA|NA
TGTGCCAGCAGCGTCGACCCCCCTGATACGCAGTATTTT
CASSVDPPDTQYF
>TRBV5-6|TRBJ1-4|NA|NA
TGTGCCAGCAGCTTGTATTCCAGCAATGAAAAACTGTTTTTT
CASSLYSSNEKLFF
>TRBV13|TRBJ1-2|NA|NA
TGTGCCAGCAGCTTAGGGACATTTAACTATGGCTACACCTTC
CASSLGTFNYGYTF
>TRBV6-1|TRBJ2-2|TRBD2|NA
TGTGCCAGCAGATTAGCGGGGGACACCGGGGAGCTGTTTTTT
CASRLAGDTGELFF
>TRBV11-3|TRBJ1-3|NA|once
TGTGCCAGCAGCCTAGGCAACTCTGGAAACACCATATATTTT
CASSLGNSGNTIYF
>TRBV6-4|TRBJ2-3|TRBD2|NA
TGTGCCAGCAGTGAACATAGCGGGGGAGGCGGGGCAGATACGCAGTATTTT
CASSEHSGGGGADTQYF
>TRBV6-5|TRBJ2-7|NA|NA
TGTGCCAGCAGTAACTGGGCGACCGACCGCCAGCAGTACTTC
CASSNWATDRQQYF
>TRBV2|TRBJ2-1|NA|NA
TGTGCCAGCAGTCCAGCGGAAAGCTCCTACAATGAGCAGTTCTTC
CASSPAESSYNEQFF